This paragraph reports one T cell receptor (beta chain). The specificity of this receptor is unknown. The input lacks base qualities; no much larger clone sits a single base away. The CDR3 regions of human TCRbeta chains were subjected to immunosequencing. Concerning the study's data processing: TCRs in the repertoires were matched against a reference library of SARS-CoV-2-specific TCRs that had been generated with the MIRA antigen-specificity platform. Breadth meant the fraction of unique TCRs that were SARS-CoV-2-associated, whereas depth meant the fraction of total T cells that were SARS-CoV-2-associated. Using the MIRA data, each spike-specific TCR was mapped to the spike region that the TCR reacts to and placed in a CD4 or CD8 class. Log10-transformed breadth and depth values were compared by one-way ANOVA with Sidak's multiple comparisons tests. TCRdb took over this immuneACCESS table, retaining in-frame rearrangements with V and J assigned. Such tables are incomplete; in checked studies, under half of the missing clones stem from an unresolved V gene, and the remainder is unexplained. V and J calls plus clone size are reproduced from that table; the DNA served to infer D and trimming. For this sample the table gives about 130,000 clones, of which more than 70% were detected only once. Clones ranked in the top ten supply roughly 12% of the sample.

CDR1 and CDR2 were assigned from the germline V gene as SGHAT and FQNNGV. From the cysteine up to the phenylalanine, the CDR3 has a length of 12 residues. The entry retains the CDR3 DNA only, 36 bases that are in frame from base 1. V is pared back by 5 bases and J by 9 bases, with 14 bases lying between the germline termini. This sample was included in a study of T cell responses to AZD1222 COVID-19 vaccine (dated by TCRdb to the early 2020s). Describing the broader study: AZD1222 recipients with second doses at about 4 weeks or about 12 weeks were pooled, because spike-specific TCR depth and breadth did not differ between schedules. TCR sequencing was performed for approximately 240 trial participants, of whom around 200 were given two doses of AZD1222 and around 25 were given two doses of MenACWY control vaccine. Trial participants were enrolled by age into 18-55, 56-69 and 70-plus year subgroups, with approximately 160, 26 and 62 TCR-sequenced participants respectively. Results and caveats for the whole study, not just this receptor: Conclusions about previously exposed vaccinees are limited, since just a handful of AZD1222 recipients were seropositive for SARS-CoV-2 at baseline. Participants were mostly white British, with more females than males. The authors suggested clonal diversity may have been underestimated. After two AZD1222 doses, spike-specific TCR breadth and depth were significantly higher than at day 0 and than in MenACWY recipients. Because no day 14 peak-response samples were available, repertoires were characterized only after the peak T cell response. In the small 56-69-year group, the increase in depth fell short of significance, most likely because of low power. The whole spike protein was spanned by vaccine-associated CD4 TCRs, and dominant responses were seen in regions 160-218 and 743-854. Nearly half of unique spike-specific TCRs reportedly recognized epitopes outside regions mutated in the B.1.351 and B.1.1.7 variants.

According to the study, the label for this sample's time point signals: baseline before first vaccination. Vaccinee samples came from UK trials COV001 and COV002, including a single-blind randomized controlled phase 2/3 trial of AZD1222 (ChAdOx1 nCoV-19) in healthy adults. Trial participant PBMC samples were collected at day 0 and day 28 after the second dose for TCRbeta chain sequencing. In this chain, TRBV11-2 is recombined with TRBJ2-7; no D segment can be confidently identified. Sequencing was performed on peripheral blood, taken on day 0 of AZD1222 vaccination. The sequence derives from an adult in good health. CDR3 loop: CASSQDNVVQYF. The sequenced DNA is TGTGCCAGCAGCCAAGACAATGTTGTGCAGTACTTC.